What follows are 10 T cell receptor beta chains derived from one specimen sequenced in a study of Graves' ophthalmopathy and Graves' hyperthyroidism. Amplification targeted the TCR beta CDR3 regions, with RNA transcripts as the source material. The library came from an HTBI-primed first-round RT-PCR and a second-round multiplex PCR. Using its own MiXCR run on the multiplex PCR reads, TCRdb lists one record per CDR3 protein. In the table there are fewer than 600,000 distinct CDR3 sequences, around an eighth of which are singletons. The specimen was blood. These receptors originate from a woman under 40 with Graves' ophthalmopathy.

This clonotype was detected ten times or more. The chain carries TRBV11-2 and TRBJ1-1, with D possibly matching TRBD1 (5 bases). The length of the CDR3 is 15 residues. Trimming shortened V by 6 bases and J by 0 bases, and 14 bases separated the two germline ends. Looked up from germline, CDR1 is SGHAT and CDR2 is FQNNGV. CDR3 region: CASRKRTDMNTEAFF. In nucleotides, the CDR3 is TGTGCCAGCAGAAAAAGGACGGACATGAACACTGAAGCTTTCTTT. Variable domain in full (rest from reference TRBV11-2 and TRBJ1-1): EAGVAQSPRYKIIEKRQSVAFWCNPISGHATLYWYQQILGQGPKLLIQFQNNGVVDDSQLPKDRFSAERLKGVDSTLKIQPAKLEDSAVYLCASRKRTDMNTEAFFGQGTRLTVV.

The V call is TRBV6-5, the J call TRBJ1-2; tentatively, D is TRBD1 (5 bases). V was pared by 8 bases and J by 8 bases, with 9 bases between. This CDR3 is 10 amino acids long. Germline lookup yields CDR1 MNHEY and CDR2 SVGAGI. Here the CDR3 reads CASRDRGYTF. The CDR3 region has the DNA TGTGCCAGCCGGGACCGGGGCTACACCTTC.

This clonotype was detected many times. This chain connects TRBV2 to TRBJ2-7; D call uncertain. This CDR3 spans 13 amino acids. Germline CDR1 is SNHLY and CDR2 is FYNNEI. V was shortened by 5 bases and J by 2 bases, with 10 bases between the two germline ends. CDR3 sequence: CASSSTGTYEQYF. The DNA of the CDR3 is TGTGCCAGCAGTTCGACTGGGACCTACGAGCAGTACTTC.

The chain is built from TRBV11-1 and TRBJ2-2; maybe TRBD2 (6 bases). The V and J ends lost 5 bases and 8 bases respectively, with 21 bases between them. The length of the CDR3 is 16 residues. The germline gives CDR1 SGHAT, CDR2 FQDESV (reference sequence). The CDR3 protein is CASSPPWDSRGGELFF. The DNA of the CDR3 is TGTGCCAGCAGCCCCCCATGGGACTCCCGAGGAGGGGAGCTGTTTTTT.

There are many counts of this clonotype. The chain couples TRBV5-1 to TRBJ2-5; D is unresolved. The V gene lost 4 bases and the J gene lost 5 bases, with 9 bases spanning the gap. Germline V gene sequence: CDR1 SGHRS, CDR2 YFSETQ. This CDR3 has 12 residues. The DNA for the CDR3 is TGCGCCAGCAGCAATGAGGTTGAGACCCAGTACTTC. This sequence encodes CASSNEVETQYF.

Many counts were recorded for this clonotype. The V and J genes are TRBV7-3 and TRBJ2-7; no clear D. Trimming shortened V by 3 bases and J by 0 bases, and 9 bases separated the two germline ends. This CDR3 has 14 amino acids. Germline V gene sequence: CDR1 SGHTA, CDR2 FQGTGA. CDR3 sequence: CASSLGGFSYEQYF. In DNA form, the CDR3 reads TGTGCCAGCAGCTTGGGCGGATTCTCCTACGAGCAGTACTTC.

J is TRBJ1-2 and V is TRBV14, with a possible D match to TRBD1 (6 bases). Per the germline V gene, CDR1 is SGHDN and CDR2 is FVKESK. This CDR3 has 14 residues. V lost 3 bases, J lost 4 bases, and 12 bases lay in between. Here the CDR3 DNA reads TGTGCCAGCAGCCAGTCCACAGGGACCTATGGCTACACCTTC. Amino acid sequence: CASSQSTGTYGYTF.

This clonotype came up many times. V usage is TRBV7-2 and J usage is TRBJ1-1; D remains unclear. V lost 1 base, J lost 7 bases, and 10 bases lay in between. The CDR3 covers 13 residues. CDR1 SGHTA and CDR2 FQGNSA come from the germline V gene. This chain's CDR3 is CASSLGSGFEAFF. As DNA, the CDR3 is TGTGCCAGCAGCTTAGGTTCTGGATTTGAAGCTTTCTTT.

The genes are TRBV6-5 and TRBJ1-2; D is ambiguous. The CDR3 length is 16 residues. Germline loops: CDR1 MNHEY, CDR2 SVGAGI. Trimming stripped 0 bases from V and 7 bases from J, with 18 bases between. CDR3 DNA sequence: TGTGCCAGCAGTTACTCGATCGTCGCGGGGTTAAGTGGCTACACCTTC. It is translated as CASSYSIVAGLSGYTF.

This clonotype was seen at least ten times. The V call is TRBV30, the J call TRBJ1-2; maybe TRBD1 (5 bases). From germline, CDR1 is GTSNPN and CDR2 SVGIG (reference sequence). The CDR3 runs to 12 residues. The V end was cut by 3 bases, the J end by 6 bases, with 11 bases between. As DNA, the CDR3 is TGTGCCTGGAGGGGGGAAAAGGATGGCTACACCTTC. It specifies CAWRGEKDGYTF.